This T cell receptor beta chain is from a study of T cell repertoires in cytomegalovirus infection. The CDR3 is 18 residues long. Trimming took 6 bases from V and 1 from J; bases not matched to a gene: 11. CDR1 and CDR2 from the germline V gene are SNHLY and FYNNEI. Study findings and constraints: Within the response measured ex vivo, HLA-C-restricted CMV-specific TCR beta clonotypes were dominant.

This clonotype showed up many times. Its cognate antigen is unknown. MiXCR, run by TCRdb on the reads, gives a single entry per CDR3 protein. The repertoire has about 460,000 distinct CDR3 sequences, about 11% of them found once; the top ten carry 10%. The receptor was derived from a human donor in good health (CMV status not recorded). Some clones in this sample may be carry-over from other donors' samples. The chain combines TRBV2 with TRBJ2-2; TRBD2 matches at 10 bases. Sequencing was carried out using PBMCs. The CDR3 here is CASRGGLAGALNTGELFF. CDR3 coding DNA: TGTGCCAGCAGAGGCGGGCTAGCGGGGGCCCTGAACACCGGGGAGCTGTTTTTT.